Below are 24 T cell receptor beta chains sequenced from a single sample in a study of blood T cell repertoires in COVID-19. Sequencing was performed with immunoSEQ multiplex PCR; in TCRdb, only in-frame clones are kept and a portion is missing. There are some 180,000 clones in the sample; roughly three quarters occur only once, and approximately 9% lies in the top ten. The specimen was peripheral blood. Receptors originate from a woman in her forties or fifties with active or convalescent COVID-19.

The rearrangement uses TRBV27 and TRBJ2-1, with D perhaps TRBD1 (5 bases). The V end lost 0 bases, the J end lost 4 bases, and 7 bases lay between the germline ends. Germline values: CDR1 MNHEY, CDR2 SMNVEV (reference sequence). The CDR3 consists of 14 residues. CDR3 coding DNA: TGTGCCAGCAGTTTATCAGGGGAATACAATGAGCAGTTCTTC. Its protein is CASSLSGEYNEQFF.

This chain uses TRBV5-1 with TRBJ2-3, with 8 nucleotides matching TRBD1. The CDR3 contains 18 residues. The germline V gene encodes CDR1 SGHRS and CDR2 YFSETQ. The J segment lost 0 bases and the V segment lost 0 bases, leaving 9 bases of the junction unmatched. CDR3 DNA sequence: TGCGCCAGCAGCTTGGGGATGTCGACAGGGGAGAGCACAGATACGCAGTATTTT. Protein sequence: CASSLGMSTGESTDTQYF.

The chain is built from TRBV4-1 and TRBJ2-2, with a possible D match to TRBD2 (6 bases). Germline values: CDR1 MGHRA, CDR2 YSYEKL. This CDR3 contains 14 residues. Trimming removed 3 bases at V and 7 bases at J, with 12 bases between. The CDR3 here is CASSHTQEGGELFF. The CDR3 bases are TGCGCCAGCAGCCATACACAGGAGGGCGGGGAGCTGTTTTTT.

This clone was observed a handful of times. The V gene is TRBV27, the J gene TRBJ2-7; 10 nucleotides align to TRBD2. Looked up from germline, CDR1 is MNHEY and CDR2 is SMNVEV (reference sequence). The V gene end was trimmed by 5 bases and the J gene end by 6 bases; junction bases not matched to a gene: 13. This CDR3 is 16 amino acids long. The CDR3 nucleotides read TGTGCCAGCAGTCCCCTGGAGCGGGAGGGCCCCATCGAGCAGTACTTC. This encodes CASSPLEREGPIEQYF.

The V call is TRBV30, the J call TRBJ1-1; D perhaps matches TRBD1 (5 bases). Germline-derived CDR1 and CDR2 are GTSNPN and SVGIG (reference sequence). This CDR3 region has 13 residues. Trimming shortened V by 5 bases and J by 5 bases, and 15 bases separated the two germline ends. CDR3 residues: CAWGRQGGTEAFF. CDR3 DNA: TGTGCCTGGGGGAGGCAGGGAGGAACTGAAGCTTTCTTT.

V and J are TRBV27 and TRBJ2-1; TRBD2 aligns across 10 bases. V shed 10 bases and J 2 bases; nucleotides not matched to a gene: 11. Per germline, CDR1 MNHEY and CDR2 SMNVEV (reference sequence). This CDR3 is 16 amino acids long. In nucleotides, the CDR3 is TGTGCCACCGCCTGGATAGCGGGGGGAACCTACAATGAGCAGTTCTTC. It specifies CATAWIAGGTYNEQFF.

V and J are TRBV12-3 or TRBV12-4 and TRBJ1-1; D uncertain. The CDR3 contains 12 residues. V was pared by 5 bases and J by 9 bases, with 13 bases between. In nucleotides, the CDR3 is TGTGCCAGCAGTCTGGTGGCGGGGAAAGCTTTCTTT. Its protein is CASSLVAGKAFF.

This chain uses TRBV4-3 with TRBJ1-6; maybe TRBD1 (5 bases). Trimming left V 2 bases short and J 6 bases short, with 11 bases between. The V gene's germline CDR1 is LGHNA and CDR2 YSLEER. This CDR3 spans 15 amino acids. This CDR3 is CASSQTGTSNSPLHF. Here the CDR3 DNA reads TGCGCCAGCAGCCAAACAGGCACCAGTAATTCACCCCTCCACTTT.

This clone was picked up a small number of times. The J gene is TRBJ2-2, the V gene TRBV7-2, with 10 bases identical to TRBD2. CDR1 is SGHTA, CDR2 FQGNSA, per germline. After removal of 0 bases from V and 4 bases from J, the junction contained 5 bases not matched to a gene. The CDR3 is 17 amino acids. The CDR3, as DNA: TGTGCCAGCAGCTTAGCGAGTCTAGCGGGAGTCACCGGGGAGCTGTTTTTT. Translating it yields CASSLASLAGVTGELFF.

The V gene is TRBV9, the J gene TRBJ1-6; 9 bases align to TRBD1. J lost 7 bases, V lost 3 bases, and 2 bases had no gene match. The CDR3 is made up of 14 amino acids. Germline V gene data show CDR1 as SGDLS and CDR2 as YYNGEE. CDR3 bases: TGTGCCAGCAGCGGACAGGGGGTCAATTCACCCCTCCACTTT. Amino acids: CASSGQGVNSPLHF.

This sequence joins TRBV5-8 and TRBJ1-2, with D perhaps matching TRBD1 (6 bases). Trimming shortened V by 6 bases and J by 7 bases, and 16 bases separated the two germline ends. This CDR3 is 13 amino acids long. Germline CDR1 SGHTS, CDR2 YDEGEE. CDR3 sequence: CASTRDRTPGYTF. CDR3 coding DNA: TGTGCCAGCACCCGCGACAGGACCCCTGGCTACACCTTC.

In this sample, this clone turned up a few times. J is TRBJ1-4 and V is TRBV5-8; D is unresolved. Trimming shortened V by 2 bases and J by 0 bases, and 11 bases separated the two germline ends. The CDR3 runs to 16 residues. Germline loops: CDR1 SGHTS, CDR2 YDEGEE. CDR3 nucleotides: TGTGCCAGCAGCTTAGGCAGACTCACAACTAATGAAAAACTGTTTTTT. Amino acid sequence: CASSLGRLTTNEKLFF.

The chain couples TRBV6-2 or TRBV6-3 to TRBJ1-2, with D possibly being TRBD1 (6 bases). CDR1 MNHEY and CDR2 SVGEGT come from the germline V gene. This CDR3 comprises 14 residues. The germline V and J ends were trimmed by 4 bases and 7 bases, with 16 bases remaining between them. CDR3 nucleotide sequence: TGTGCCAGCAGTTTCGTACAGGGTATGGCTGGCTACACCTTC. Encoded protein: CASSFVQGMAGYTF.

CDR3 sequence (DNA): TGTGCCAGTACCGAGGGACAGACTGTTCCATCTTTCTTT. Translation: CASTEGQTVPSFF. The chain couples TRBV19 to TRBJ1-1; 7 bases align to TRBD1. After removal of 7 bases from V and 12 bases from J, the junction contained 14 bases not matched to a gene. This CDR3 spans 13 amino acids. In germline, CDR1 is LNHDA, CDR2 SQIVND (reference sequence).

The chain has TRBV29-1 and TRBJ1-1, with D unresolved. Looked up from germline, CDR1 is SQVTM and CDR2 is ANQGSEA. V was clipped by 6 bases and J by 1 base, with 15 bases between them. This CDR3 comprises 14 residues. The CDR3 DNA is TGCAGCGTCCTGAAGTCCGTAGAGAACACTGAAGCTTTCTTT. Protein product: CSVLKSVENTEAFF.

The V call is TRBV29-1, the J call TRBJ1-1; perhaps TRBD1 as D (5 bases). The CDR3 sequence is 12 residues long. Germline CDR1 SQVTM, CDR2 ANQGSEA. Trimming shortened V by 7 bases and J by 4 bases, and 13 bases separated the two germline ends. CDR3 amino acids: CSAHGGGTEAFF. The CDR3, as DNA: TGCAGCGCCCACGGGGGGGGCACTGAAGCTTTCTTT.

This chain joins TRBV7-2 and TRBJ2-1; 8 nucleotides agree with TRBD2. Germline CDR1 and CDR2: SGHTA and FQGNSA. CDR3 length: 15 residues. V shed 8 bases, J shed 8 bases, and the junction held 14 bases outside the gene matches. The CDR3 loop is CASGRGGRPEDEQFF. CDR3 nucleotides: TGTGCCAGCGGTCGAGGCGGGAGGCCGGAGGATGAGCAGTTCTTC.

The chain combines TRBV11-1 with TRBJ1-1; 8 bases agree with TRBD1. V shed 5 bases, J shed 4 bases, and the junction held 9 bases outside the gene matches. Germline V gives CDR1 SGHAT, CDR2 FQDESV (reference sequence). The CDR3 totals 15 residues. The CDR3 sequence: CASSPQGARITEAFF. In DNA form, the CDR3 reads TGTGCCAGCAGCCCGCAGGGGGCGCGCATCACTGAAGCTTTCTTT.

The gene calls are TRBV7-9 and TRBJ2-4, with D perhaps matching TRBD2 (5 bases). Looked up from germline, CDR1 is SEHNR and CDR2 is FQNEAQ (reference sequence). This CDR3 has 13 residues. V was cut by 3 bases and J by 8 bases, with 11 bases left in between. The CDR3 coding sequence is TGTGCCAGCAGCTTCTCGGGGTGGGACATTCAGTACTTC. Its translation: CASSFSGWDIQYF.

The V and J genes are TRBV2 and TRBJ2-7; weak D call: TRBD2 (6 bases). Per the germline V gene, CDR1 is SNHLY and CDR2 is FYNNEI. The V end was cut by 5 bases, the J end by 3 bases, with 14 bases between. CDR3 length: 14 amino acids. The CDR3 sequence: CASSSGRQLYEQYF. The CDR3 DNA sequence: TGTGCCAGCAGTTCCGGGAGACAACTCTACGAGCAGTACTTC.

This clone was counted only a few times. The chain employs TRBV2 and TRBJ2-1; 12 bases match TRBD2. V lost 6 bases, J lost 9 bases, and 9 bases stayed unmatched. This CDR3 has 15 residues. Per the germline V gene, CDR1 is SNHLY and CDR2 is FYNNEI. For the CDR3, the DNA is TGTGCCAGCAGCGTTTCTAGCGGGAGGGCGGGTGAGCAGTTCTTC. Its protein is CASSVSSGRAGEQFF. The full variable domain, its missing parts supplied by reference TRBV2 and TRBJ2-1, is EPEVTQTPSHQVTQMGQEVILRCVPISNHLYFYWYRQILGQKVEFLVSFYNNEISEKSEIFDDQFSVERPDGSNFTLKIRSTKLEDSAMYFCASSVSSGRAGEQFFGPGTRLTVL.

This rearrangement joins TRBV11-3 to TRBJ2-1, with 9 bases aligning to TRBD2. Germline trimming cut 3 bases from V and 4 bases from J; bases unmatched to any gene: 4. The length of the CDR3 is 15 residues. Looked up from germline, CDR1 is SGHNT and CDR2 is YENEEA. The CDR3 region is CASSLGGRDYNEQFF. CDR3 sequence (DNA): TGTGCCAGCAGCTTGGGCGGGAGGGATTACAATGAGCAGTTCTTC.

This chain connects TRBV5-6 to TRBJ1-3; 7 bases align to TRBD1. V was pared by 4 bases and J by 4 bases, with 2 bases of the junction left unmatched. Germline CDR1 SGHDT, CDR2 YYEEEE. The CDR3 loop spans 13 amino acids. The CDR3 DNA reads TGTGCCAGCAGCCGGACAGGCGGAAACACCATATATTTT. Its protein is CASSRTGGNTIYF.

With regard to this clone: At one of its ends the junction is not consistent with the germline gene, which may arise from a read error. This chain joins TRBV27 and TRBJ1-1; the match to TRBD1 covers 7 bases. The germline CDR1 and CDR2 sequences are MNHEY and SMNVEV (reference sequence). This CDR3 contains 16 residues. The CDR3 spells CASSLRGDRAGTEAFF. The CDR3 nucleotides read TGTGCTAGCAGTTTAAGGGGAGACAGGGCGGGCACTGAAGCTTTCTTT.